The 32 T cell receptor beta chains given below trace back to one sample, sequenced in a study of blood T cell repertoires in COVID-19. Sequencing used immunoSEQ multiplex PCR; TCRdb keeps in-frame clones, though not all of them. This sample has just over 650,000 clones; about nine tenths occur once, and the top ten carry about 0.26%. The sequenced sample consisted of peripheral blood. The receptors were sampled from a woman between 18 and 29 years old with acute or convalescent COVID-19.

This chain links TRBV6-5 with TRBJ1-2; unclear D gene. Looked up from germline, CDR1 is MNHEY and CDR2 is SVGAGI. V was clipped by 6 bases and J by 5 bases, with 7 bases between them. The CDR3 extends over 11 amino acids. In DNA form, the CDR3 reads TGTGCCAGCAGGGAGATGTATGGCTACACCTTC. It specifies CASREMYGYTF.

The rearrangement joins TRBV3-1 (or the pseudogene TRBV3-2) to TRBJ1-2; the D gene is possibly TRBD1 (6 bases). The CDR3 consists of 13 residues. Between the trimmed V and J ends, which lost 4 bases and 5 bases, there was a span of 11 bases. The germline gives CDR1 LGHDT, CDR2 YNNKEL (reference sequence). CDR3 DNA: TGTGCCAGCAGCCGAAGGGGGGGGTATGGCTACACCTTC. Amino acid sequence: CASSRRGGYGYTF.

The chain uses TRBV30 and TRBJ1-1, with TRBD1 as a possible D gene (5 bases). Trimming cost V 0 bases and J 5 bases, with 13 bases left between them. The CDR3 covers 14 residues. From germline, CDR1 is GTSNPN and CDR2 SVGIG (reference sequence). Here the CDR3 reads CAWSVESRGTEAFF. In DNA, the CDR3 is TGTGCCTGGAGTGTCGAGTCCCGGGGGACTGAAGCTTTCTTT.

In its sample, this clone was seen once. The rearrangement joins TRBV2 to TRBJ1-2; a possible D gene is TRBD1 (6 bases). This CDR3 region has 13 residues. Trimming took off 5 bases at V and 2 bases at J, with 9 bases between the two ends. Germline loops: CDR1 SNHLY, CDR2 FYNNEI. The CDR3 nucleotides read TGTGCCAGCAGTTACAGGGCAAACTATGGCTACACCTTC. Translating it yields CASSYRANYGYTF.

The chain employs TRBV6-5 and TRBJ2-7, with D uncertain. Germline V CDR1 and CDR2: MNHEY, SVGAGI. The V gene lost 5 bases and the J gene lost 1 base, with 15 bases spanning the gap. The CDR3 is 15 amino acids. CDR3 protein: CASSRSSTESYEQYF. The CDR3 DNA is TGTGCCAGCAGTAGGTCGTCGACGGAGTCCTACGAGCAGTACTTC.

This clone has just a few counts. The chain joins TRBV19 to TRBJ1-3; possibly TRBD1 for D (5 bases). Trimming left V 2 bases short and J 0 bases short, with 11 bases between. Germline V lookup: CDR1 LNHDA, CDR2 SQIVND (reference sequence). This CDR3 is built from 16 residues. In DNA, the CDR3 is TGTGCCAGTAGTATATACCAGGGCAACTCTGGAAACACCATATATTTT. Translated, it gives CASSIYQGNSGNTIYF.

CDR3 in DNA: TGTGCCAGTAGTCCGGGGGACGGGATGAACACTGAAGCTTTCTTT. It encodes CASSPGDGMNTEAFF. This chain joins TRBV19 and TRBJ1-1; TRBD1 is a possible D gene (5 bases). Trimming took off 5 bases at V and 0 bases at J, with 13 bases between the two ends. CDR3 length: 15 amino acids. Germline lookup yields CDR1 LNHDA and CDR2 SQIVND (reference sequence).

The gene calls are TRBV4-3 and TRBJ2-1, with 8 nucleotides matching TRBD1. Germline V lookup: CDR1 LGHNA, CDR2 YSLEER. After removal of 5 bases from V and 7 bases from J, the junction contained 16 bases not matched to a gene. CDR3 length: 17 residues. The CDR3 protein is CASSRILDREYRNEQFF. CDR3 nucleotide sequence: TGCGCCAGCAGCAGAATCCTGGACAGGGAATATAGGAATGAGCAGTTCTTC.

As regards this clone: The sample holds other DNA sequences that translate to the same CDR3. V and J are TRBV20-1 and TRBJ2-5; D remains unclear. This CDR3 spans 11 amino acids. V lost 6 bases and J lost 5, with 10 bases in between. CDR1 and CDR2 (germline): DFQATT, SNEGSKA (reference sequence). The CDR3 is CSASLGETQYF. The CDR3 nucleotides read TGCAGTGCCAGTCTCGGGGAGACCCAGTACTTC.

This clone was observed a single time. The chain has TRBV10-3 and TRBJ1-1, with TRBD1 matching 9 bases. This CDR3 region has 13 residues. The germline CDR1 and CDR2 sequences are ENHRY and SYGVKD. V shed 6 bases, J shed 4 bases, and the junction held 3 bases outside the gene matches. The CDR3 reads CAIRPTGGTEAFF. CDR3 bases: TGTGCCATCAGGCCGACAGGGGGCACTGAAGCTTTCTTT.

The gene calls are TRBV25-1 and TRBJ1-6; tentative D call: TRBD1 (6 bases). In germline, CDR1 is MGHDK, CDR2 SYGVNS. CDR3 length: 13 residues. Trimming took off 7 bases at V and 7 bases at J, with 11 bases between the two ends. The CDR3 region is CASKGGINSPLHF. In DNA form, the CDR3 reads TGTGCCAGCAAGGGGGGGATAAATTCACCCCTCCACTTT.

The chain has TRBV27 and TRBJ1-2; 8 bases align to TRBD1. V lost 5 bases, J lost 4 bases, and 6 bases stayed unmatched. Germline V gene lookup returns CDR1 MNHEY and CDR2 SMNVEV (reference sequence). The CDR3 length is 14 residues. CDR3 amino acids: CASSETGVAYGYTF. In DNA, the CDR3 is TGTGCCAGCAGTGAGACAGGGGTGGCCTATGGCTACACCTTC.

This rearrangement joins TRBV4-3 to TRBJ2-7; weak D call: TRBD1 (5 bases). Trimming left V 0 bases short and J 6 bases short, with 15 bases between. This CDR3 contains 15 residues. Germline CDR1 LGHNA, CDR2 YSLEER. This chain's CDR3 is CASSQDRAGQREQYF. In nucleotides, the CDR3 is TGCGCCAGCAGCCAAGATCGAGCAGGGCAGCGCGAGCAGTACTTC.

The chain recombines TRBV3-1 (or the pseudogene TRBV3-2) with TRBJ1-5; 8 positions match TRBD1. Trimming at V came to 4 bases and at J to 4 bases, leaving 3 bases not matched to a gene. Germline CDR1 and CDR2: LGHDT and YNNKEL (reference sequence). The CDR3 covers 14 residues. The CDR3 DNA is TGTGCCAGCAGCCCGACAGGGGAAAATCAGCCCCAGCATTTT. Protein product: CASSPTGENQPQHF.

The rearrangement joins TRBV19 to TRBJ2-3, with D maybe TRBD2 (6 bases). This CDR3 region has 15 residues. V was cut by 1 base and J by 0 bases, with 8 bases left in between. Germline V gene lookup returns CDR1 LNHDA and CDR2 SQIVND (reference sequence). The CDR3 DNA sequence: TGTGCCAGTAGTATAGGTAGCGGTAGCACAGATACGCAGTATTTT. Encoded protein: CASSIGSGSTDTQYF.

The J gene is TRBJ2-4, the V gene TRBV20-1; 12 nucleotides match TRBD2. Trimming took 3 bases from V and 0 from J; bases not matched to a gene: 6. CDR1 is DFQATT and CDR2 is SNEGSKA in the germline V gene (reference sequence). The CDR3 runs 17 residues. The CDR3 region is CSASSSGGALAKNIQYF. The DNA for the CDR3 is TGCAGTGCTAGTTCTAGCGGGGGGGCCCTAGCCAAAAACATTCAGTACTTC.

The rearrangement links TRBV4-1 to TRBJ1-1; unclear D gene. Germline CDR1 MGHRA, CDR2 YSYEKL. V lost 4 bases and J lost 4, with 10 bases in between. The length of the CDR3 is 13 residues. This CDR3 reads CASSLGFSTEAFF. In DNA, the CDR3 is TGCGCCAGCAGCCTCGGTTTTTCCACTGAAGCTTTCTTT.

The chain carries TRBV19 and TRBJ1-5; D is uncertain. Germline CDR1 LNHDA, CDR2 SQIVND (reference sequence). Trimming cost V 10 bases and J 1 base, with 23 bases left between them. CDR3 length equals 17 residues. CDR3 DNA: TGTGCCACTAAAGAGTCGGAGGGTCGAACGAGCAATCAGCCCCAGCATTTT. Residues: CATKESEGRTSNQPQHF.

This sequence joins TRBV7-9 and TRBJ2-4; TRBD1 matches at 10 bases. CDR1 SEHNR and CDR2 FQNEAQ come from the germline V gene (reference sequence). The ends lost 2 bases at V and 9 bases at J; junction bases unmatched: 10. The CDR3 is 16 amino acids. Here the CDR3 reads CASSLSWGTGVGIQYF. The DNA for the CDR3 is TGTGCCAGCAGCTTATCCTGGGGGACAGGGGTGGGCATTCAGTACTTC.

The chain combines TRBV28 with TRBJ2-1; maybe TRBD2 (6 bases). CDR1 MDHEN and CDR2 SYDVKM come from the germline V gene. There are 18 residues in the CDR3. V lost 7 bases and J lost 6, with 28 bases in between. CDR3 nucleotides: TGTGCCAGCAAGGGGCCCGTCCCCGGGACCCCGGAGGGCAATGAGCAGTTCTTC. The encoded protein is CASKGPVPGTPEGNEQFF.

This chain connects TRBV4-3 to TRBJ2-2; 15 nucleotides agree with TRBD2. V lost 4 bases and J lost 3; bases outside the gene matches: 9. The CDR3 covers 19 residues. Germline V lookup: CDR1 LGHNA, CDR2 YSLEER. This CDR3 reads CASSRGLAGGPIDTGELFF. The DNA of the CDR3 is TGCGCCAGCAGCCGAGGACTAGCGGGGGGGCCTATTGACACCGGGGAGCTGTTTTTT.

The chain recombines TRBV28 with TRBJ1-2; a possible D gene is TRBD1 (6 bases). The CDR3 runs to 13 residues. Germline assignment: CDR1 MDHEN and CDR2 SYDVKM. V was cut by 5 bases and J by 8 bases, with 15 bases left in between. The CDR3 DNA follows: TGTGCCAGCAGTCCAAGGGGGTTTGCGGGCTACACCTTC. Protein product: CASSPRGFAGYTF.

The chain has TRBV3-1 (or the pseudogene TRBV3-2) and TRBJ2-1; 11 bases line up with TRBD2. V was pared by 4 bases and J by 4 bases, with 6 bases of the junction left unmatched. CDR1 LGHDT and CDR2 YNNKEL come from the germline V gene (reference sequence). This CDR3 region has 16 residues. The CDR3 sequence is CASSPIAGGRYNEQFF. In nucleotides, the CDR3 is TGTGCCAGCAGCCCTATAGCGGGGGGGCGGTACAATGAGCAGTTCTTC.

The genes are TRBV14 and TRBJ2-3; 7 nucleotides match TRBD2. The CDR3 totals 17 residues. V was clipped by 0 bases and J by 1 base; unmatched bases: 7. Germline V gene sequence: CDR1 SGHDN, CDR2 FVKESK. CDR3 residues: CASSQDRPRGGTDTQYF. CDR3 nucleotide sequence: TGTGCCAGCAGCCAAGATCGGCCCCGGGGGGGCACAGATACGCAGTATTTT. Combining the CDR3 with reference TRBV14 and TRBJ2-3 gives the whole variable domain EAGVTQFPSHSVIEKGQTVTLRCDPISGHDNLYWYRRVMGKEIKFLLHFVKESKQDESGMPNNRFLAERTGGTYSTLKVQPAELEDSGVYFCASSQDRPRGGTDTQYFGPGTRLTVL.

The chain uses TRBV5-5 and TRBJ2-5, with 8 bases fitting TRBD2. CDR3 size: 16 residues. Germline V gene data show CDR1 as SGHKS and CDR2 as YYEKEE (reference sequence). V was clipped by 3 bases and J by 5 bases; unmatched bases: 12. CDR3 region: CASSSGTRNPIETQYF. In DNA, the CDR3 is TGTGCCAGCAGCTCCGGGACTAGGAATCCCATTGAGACCCAGTACTTC.

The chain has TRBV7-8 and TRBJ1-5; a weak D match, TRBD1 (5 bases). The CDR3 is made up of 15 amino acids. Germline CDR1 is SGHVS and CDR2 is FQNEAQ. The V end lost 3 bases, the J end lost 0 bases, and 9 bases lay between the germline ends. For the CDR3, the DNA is TGTGCCAGCAGCTTCGGGCAGGGTAGCAATCAGCCCCAGCATTTT. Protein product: CASSFGQGSNQPQHF. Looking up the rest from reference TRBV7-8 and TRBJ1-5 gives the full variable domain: GAGVSQSPRYKVAKRGQDVALRCDPISGHVSLFWYQQALGQGPEFLTYFQNEAQLDKSGLPSDRFFAERPEGSVSTLKIQRTQQEDSAVYLCASSFGQGSNQPQHFGDGTRLSIL.

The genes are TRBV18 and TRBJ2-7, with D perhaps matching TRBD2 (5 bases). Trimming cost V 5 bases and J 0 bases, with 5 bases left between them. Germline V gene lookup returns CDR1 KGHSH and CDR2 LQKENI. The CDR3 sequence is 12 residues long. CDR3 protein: CASSEGSYEQYF. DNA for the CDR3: TGTGCCAGCTCAGAGGGCTCCTACGAGCAGTACTTC.

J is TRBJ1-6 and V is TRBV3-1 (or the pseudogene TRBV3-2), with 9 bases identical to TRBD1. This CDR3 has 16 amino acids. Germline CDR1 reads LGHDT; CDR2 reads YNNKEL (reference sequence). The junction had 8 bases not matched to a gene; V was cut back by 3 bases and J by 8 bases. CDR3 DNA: TGTGCCAGCAGCCACAGAGGGACAGGGTGGGATTCACCCCTCCACTTT. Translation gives CASSHRGTGWDSPLHF.

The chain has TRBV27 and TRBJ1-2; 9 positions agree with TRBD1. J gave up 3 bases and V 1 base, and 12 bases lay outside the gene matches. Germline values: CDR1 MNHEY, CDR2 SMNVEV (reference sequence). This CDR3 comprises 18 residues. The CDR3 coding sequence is TGTGCCAGCAGTTTATATGGTCCAGGACAGGGGCTTTACTATGGCTACACCTTC. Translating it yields CASSLYGPGQGLYYGYTF.

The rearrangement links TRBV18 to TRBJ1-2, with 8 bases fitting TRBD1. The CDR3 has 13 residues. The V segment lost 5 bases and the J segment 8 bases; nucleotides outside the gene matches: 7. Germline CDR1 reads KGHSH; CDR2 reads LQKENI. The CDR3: CASSSEGQGGYTF. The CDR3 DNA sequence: TGTGCCAGCTCATCGGAAGGACAGGGCGGCTACACCTTC.

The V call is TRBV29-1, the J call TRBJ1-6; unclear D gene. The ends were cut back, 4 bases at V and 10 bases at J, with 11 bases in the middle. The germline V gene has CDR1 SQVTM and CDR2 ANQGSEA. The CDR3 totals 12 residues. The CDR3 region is CSVGHPGSPLHF. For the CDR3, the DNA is TGCAGCGTTGGACACCCTGGATCACCCCTCCACTTT. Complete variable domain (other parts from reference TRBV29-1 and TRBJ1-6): SAVISQKPSRDICQRGTSLTIQCQVDSQVTMMFWYRQQPGQSLTLIATANQGSEATYESGFVIDKFPISRPNLTFSTLTVSNMSPEDSSIYLCSVGHPGSPLHFGNGTRLTVT.

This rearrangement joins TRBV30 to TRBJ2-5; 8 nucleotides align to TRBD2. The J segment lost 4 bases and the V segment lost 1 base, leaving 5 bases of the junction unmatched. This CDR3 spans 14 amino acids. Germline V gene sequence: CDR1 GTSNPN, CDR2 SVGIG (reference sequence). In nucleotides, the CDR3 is TGTGCCTGGAGTGGTCGGGGGGGCCGAGAGACCCAGTACTTC. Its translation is CAWSGRGGRETQYF.